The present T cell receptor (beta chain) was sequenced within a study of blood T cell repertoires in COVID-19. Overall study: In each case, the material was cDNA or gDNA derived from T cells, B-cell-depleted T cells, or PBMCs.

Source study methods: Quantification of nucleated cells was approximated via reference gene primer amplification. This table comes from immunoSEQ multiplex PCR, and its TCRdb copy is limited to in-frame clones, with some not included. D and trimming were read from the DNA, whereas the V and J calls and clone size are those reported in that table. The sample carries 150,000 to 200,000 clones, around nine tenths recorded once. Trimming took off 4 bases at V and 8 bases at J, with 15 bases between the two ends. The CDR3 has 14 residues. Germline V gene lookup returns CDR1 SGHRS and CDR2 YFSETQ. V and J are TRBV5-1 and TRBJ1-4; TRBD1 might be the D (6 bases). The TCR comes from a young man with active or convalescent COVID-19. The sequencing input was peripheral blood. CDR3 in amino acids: CASSLSNREEKLFF. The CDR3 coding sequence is TGCGCCAGCAGCCTGTCGAACAGGGAGGAAAAACTGTTTTTT. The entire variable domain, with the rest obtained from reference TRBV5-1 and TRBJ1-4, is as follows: KAGVTQTPRYLIKTRGQQVTLSCSPISGHRSVSWYQQTPGQGLQFLFEYFSETQRNKGNFPGRFSGRQFSNSRSEMNVSTLELGDSALYLCASSLSNREEKLFFGSGTQLSVL.